This TCR beta chain comes out of a study of cytotoxic CD8 clonotypes in ibrutinib-treated CLL. Germline V gene data show CDR1 as MNHNY and CDR2 as SVGAGI (reference sequence). This CDR3 is 14 amino acids long. Trimming took 2 bases from V and 5 from J, leaving 12 bases between them. Genomic DNA in an amount of roughly 2 micrograms was extracted from cryopreserved PBMCs and used for the preparation of TCR beta libraries. Data came from immunoSEQ multiplex PCR; TCRdb stores just in-frame clones and leaves some out. This sample has 45,000 to 70,000 clones, with over 55% found just once. The material sequenced was PBMCs, taken after 24 months of ibrutinib treatment. The chain employs TRBV6-6 and TRBJ1-1; no clear D. The sequence was obtained from a human donor with chronic lymphocytic leukemia. In nucleotides, the CDR3 is TGTGCCAGCAGTTACGTCGGGAGCCAGACTGAAGCTTTCTTT. Its translation is CASSYVGSQTEAFF.